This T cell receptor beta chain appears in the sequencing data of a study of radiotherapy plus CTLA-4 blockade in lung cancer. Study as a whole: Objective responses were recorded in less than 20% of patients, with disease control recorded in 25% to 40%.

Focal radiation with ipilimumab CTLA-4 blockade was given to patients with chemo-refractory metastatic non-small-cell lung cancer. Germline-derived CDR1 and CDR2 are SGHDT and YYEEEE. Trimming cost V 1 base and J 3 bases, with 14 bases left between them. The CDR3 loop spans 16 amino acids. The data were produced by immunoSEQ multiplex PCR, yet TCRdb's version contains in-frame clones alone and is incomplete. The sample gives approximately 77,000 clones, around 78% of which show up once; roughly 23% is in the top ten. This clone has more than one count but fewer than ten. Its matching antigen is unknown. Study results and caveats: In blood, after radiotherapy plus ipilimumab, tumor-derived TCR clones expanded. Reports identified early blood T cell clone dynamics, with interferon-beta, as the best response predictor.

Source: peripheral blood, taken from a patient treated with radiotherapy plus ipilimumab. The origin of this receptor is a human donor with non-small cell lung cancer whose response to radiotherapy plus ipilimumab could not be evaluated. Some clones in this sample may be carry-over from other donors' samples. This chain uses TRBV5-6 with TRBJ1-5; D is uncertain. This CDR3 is CASSLSSGSFNQPQHF. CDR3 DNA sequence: TGTGCCAGCAGCTTGAGTAGCGGAAGCTTCAATCAGCCCCAGCATTTT.